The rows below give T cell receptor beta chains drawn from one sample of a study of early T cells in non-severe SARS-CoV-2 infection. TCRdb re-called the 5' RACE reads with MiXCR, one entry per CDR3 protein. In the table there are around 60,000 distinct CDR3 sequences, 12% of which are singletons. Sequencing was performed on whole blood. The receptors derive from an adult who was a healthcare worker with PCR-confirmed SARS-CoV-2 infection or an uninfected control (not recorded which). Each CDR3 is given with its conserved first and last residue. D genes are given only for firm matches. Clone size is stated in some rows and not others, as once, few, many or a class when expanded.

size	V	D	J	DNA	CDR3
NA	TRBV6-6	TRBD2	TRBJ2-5	TGTGCCAGCAGTCCCCTGACTAGCGGGAGGGTAGAGACCCAGTACTTC	CASSPLTSGRVETQYF
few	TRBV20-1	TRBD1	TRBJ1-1	TGCAGTGCTACTCCCACAGGGGGGGTACCTGAAGCTTTCTTT	CSATPTGGVPEAFF
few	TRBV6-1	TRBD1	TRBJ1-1	TGTGCCAGCAGTGAAAGGAACAGGGGAGAAGCTTTCTTT	CASSERNRGEAFF
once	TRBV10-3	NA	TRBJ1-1	TGTGCCATCAGTCCCGGGGGGATTCGCACTGAAGCTTTCTTT	CAISPGGIRTEAFF
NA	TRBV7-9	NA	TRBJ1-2	TGTGCCAGCAGCTTAGAGGCAGGCAATGGCTACACCTTC	CASSLEAGNGYTF
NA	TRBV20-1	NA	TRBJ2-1	TGCAGTGCTAGAGGAGCCGAGGAGCGGAAGTTCTTC	CSARGAEERKFF
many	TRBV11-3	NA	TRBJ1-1	TGTGCCAGCAGCCGGCCTCAGGGGCCCCTCAACACTGAAGCTTTCTTT	CASSRPQGPLNTEAFF
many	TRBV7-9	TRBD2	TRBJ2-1	TGTGCCAGCTCTAGGGCTAGCGGGGGGTACAATGAGCAGTTCTTC	CASSRASGGYNEQFF
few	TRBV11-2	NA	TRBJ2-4	TGTGCCAGCACCGAAAGGTCACAGACCGTAAAAAACATTCAGTACTTC	CASTERSQTVKNIQYF
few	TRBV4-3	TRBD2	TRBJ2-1	TGCGCCAGCAGCCAAGATCTACCCGGACTAGCGGGGGGAGGGATGGAGCAGTTCTTC	CASSQDLPGLAGGGMEQFF
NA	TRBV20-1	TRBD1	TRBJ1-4	TGCAGTGCTAATCAGGGGGCGCGGGAAAAACTGTTTTTT	CSANQGAREKLFF